This TCR beta chain came from a study of monozygotic twins with cystic fibrosis. TCRdb keeps only in-frame clones here, not all; method: immunoSEQ multiplex PCR. The sample has 30,000 to 40,000 clones; more than 55% are singletons. The germline V gene encodes CDR1 MGHRA and CDR2 YSYEKL. V lost 6 bases, J lost 5 bases, and 11 bases stayed unmatched. The CDR3 length is 17 residues. This receptor was identified in a girl aged 10 to 17 with cystic fibrosis. The sample was blood. This rearrangement joins TRBV4-1 to TRBJ2-1; 12 bases agree with TRBD2. The CDR3 coding sequence is TGCGCCAGCAGTCGTATACCGTGGACTAGCGGGGACAATGAGCAGTTCTTC. This codes for CASSRIPWTSGDNEQFF.